Listed below are T cell receptor beta chains from one sample, sequenced in a study of T-cell reconstitution after alpha-beta-depleted transplantation in children. TCRdb ran MiXCR on the PCR reads and lists one entry per CDR3 protein. This table holds 600,000 to 700,000 distinct CDR3 sequences, 16% found once. Source: PBMCs from the stem cell graft donor, taken from the stem cell graft. These receptors were obtained from a human donor who donated a stem cell graft to a child with acute myeloid leukemia. Each CDR3 is given with its conserved first and last residue. The order of the fields is clone size, V gene, D gene, J gene, CDR3 DNA, CDR3 protein. A D gene is named only where the DNA matches it firmly. Clone size is stated in some rows and not others, as once, few, many or a class when expanded.

>many|TRBV6-1|TRBD1|TRBJ1-1
TGTGCCAGCAGTGAGGACAGGGACGGGGTAGCTTTCTTT
CASSEDRDGVAFF
>few|TRBV7-2|.|TRBJ2-3
TGTGCCAGCAGCTTTGATCTTAGCACAGATACGCAGTATTTT
CASSFDLSTDTQYF
>many|TRBV7-2|.|TRBJ2-1
TGTGCCAGCAGCTTAGAATGGTGGGATGAGCAGTTCTTC
CASSLEWWDEQFF
>many|TRBV6-1|.|TRBJ1-4
TGTGCCAGCAGTCAGGGACGCGATGAAAAACTGTTTTTT
CASSQGRDEKLFF
>few|TRBV20-1|.|TRBJ2-1
TGCAGTGCGCAACCGGACGGACCTCTGTGGAATGAGCAGTTCTTC
CSAQPDGPLWNEQFF
>.|TRBV4-1|.|TRBJ1-1
TGCGCCAGCAGCCAAGTGCTCAGCCTGAACACTGAAGCTTTCTTT
CASSQVLSLNTEAFF
>.|TRBV5-6|.|TRBJ2-1
TGTGCCAGCAGCTTGATGGGGGGGCCCTACAATGAGCAGTTCTTC
CASSLMGGPYNEQFF
>many|TRBV20-1|.|TRBJ2-5
TGCAAAGCGGACAGACAAGAGACCCAGTACTTC
CKADRQETQYF
>many|TRBV20-1|.|TRBJ1-6
TGCAGTGCTAGAGGACAAGTAAGCTATAATTCACCCCTCCACTTT
CSARGQVSYNSPLHF
>few|TRBV7-9|.|TRBJ1-5
TGTGCCAGCAGCTCTGGTGGGTACGGCAATCAGCCCCAGCATTTT
CASSSGGYGNQPQHF
>many|TRBV20-1|.|TRBJ2-3
TGCAGTGCTGGGTTTGGGAGCACAGATACGCAGTATTTT
CSAGFGSTDTQYF
>many|TRBV20-1|.|TRBJ1-5
TGCAGTGCTAGAGAACTCGGGGCTCAGCCCCAGCATTTT
CSARELGAQPQHF
>.|TRBV4-2|.|TRBJ2-1
TGTGCCAGCAGCCAAGATGTAGGGGGGCGCAATGAGCAGTTCTTC
CASSQDVGGRNEQFF
>.|TRBV5-1|.|TRBJ2-5
TGCGCCAGCAGCTTGGTCTCAGCCGACCAAGAGACCCAGTACTTC
CASSLVSADQETQYF
>many|TRBV5-1|.|TRBJ1-5
TGCGCCAGCAGCTTAGGAGGGGACAAGCCCCAGCATTTT
CASSLGGDKPQHF
>.|TRBV5-1|.|TRBJ1-2
TGCGCCAGCAGCTTGGTAGGAGGGGAAGACGGCTACACCTTC
CASSLVGGEDGYTF
>few|TRBV6-5|.|TRBJ2-2
TGTGCCAGCAGGATAAACACCGGGGAGCTGTTTTTT
CASRINTGELFF
>.|TRBV29-1|.|TRBJ1-5
TGCAGCGTTGAAGGGGGCGGGGATCAGCCCCAGCATTTT
CSVEGGGDQPQHF
>many|TRBV20-1|.|TRBJ1-5
TGCAGTGCTAGAGACCAGGGGCTTGGGGTTTTACGGAATCAGCCCCAGCATTTT
CSARDQGLGVLRNQPQHF
>few|TRBV18|TRBD1|TRBJ1-1
TGTGCCAGCTCACCCGGGACAGTCGACACTGAAGCTTTCTTT
CASSPGTVDTEAFF
>.|TRBV4-1|.|TRBJ1-4
TGCGCCAGCAGCCAAGTGAGGGTCGAAAAACTGTTTTTT
CASSQVRVEKLFF
>few|TRBV7-9|.|TRBJ1-4
TGTGCCAGCAGCCCCAGCCTAAGTGATGAAAAACTGTTTTTT
CASSPSLSDEKLFF